This TCR beta chain was recovered during a study of response to subunit inactivated influenza vaccine. Using its own MiXCR run on the RT-PCR reads, TCRdb lists one record per CDR3 protein. The sample records hundreds of thousands of distinct CDR3 sequences, about 14% being singletons. This clonotype was observed many times. This CDR3 region has 14 residues. Looked up from germline, CDR1 is SNHLY and CDR2 is FYNNEI. V lost 6 bases and J lost 6, with 14 bases in between. The input for sequencing was PBMCs from blood, taken approximately 15 days before vaccination. This clonotype originated in a man aged 50 or older who received an inactivated influenza vaccine. The gene calls are TRBV2 and TRBJ2-2, with D possibly being TRBD1 or TRBD2 (5 bases each). The CDR3 coding sequence is TGTGCCAGCAGCCCCCAGGGAGAAGCCGGGGAGCTGTTTTTT. Encoded protein: CASSPQGEAGELFF. Supplemented by reference TRBV2 and TRBJ2-2, the full variable domain reads EPEVTQTPSHQVTQMGQEVILRCVPISNHLYFYWYRQILGQKVEFLVSFYNNEISEKSEIFDDQFSVERPDGSNFTLKIRSTKLEDSAMYFCASSPQGEAGELFFGEGSRLTVL.